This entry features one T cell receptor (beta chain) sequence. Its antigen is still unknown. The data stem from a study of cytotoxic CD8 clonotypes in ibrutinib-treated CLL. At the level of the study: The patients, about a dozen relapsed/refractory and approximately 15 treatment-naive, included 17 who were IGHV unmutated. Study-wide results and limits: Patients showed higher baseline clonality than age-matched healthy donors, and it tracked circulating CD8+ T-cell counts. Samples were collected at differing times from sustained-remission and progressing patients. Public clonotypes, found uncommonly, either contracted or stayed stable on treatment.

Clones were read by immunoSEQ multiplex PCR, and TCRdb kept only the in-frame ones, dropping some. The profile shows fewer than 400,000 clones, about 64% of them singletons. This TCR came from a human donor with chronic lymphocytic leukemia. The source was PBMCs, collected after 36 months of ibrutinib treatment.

This CDR3 reads CASSADPRNIQYF. CDR3 coding DNA: TGTGCCAGCAGTGCGGACCCGAGGAACATTCAGTACTTC. The chain employs TRBV6-6 and TRBJ2-4; D unresolved. Trimming left V 5 bases short and J 7 bases short, with 12 bases between. The V gene's germline CDR1 is MNHNY and CDR2 SVGAGI (reference sequence). The CDR3 is 13 residues long.